The T cell receptor (beta chain) described here comes from a study of T cells expressing NK-cell markers. There are 13 residues in the CDR3. Germline loops: CDR1 MNHEY, CDR2 SMNVEV (reference sequence). TCRdb reprocessed the 5' RACE reads, with one entry per CDR3 protein and no DNA. Reported are around 280,000 distinct CDR3 sequences; the ten largest clones contain roughly 0.4%. The clonotype originates from a young man in good health. The rearrangement uses TRBV27 and TRBJ2-1. Sequenced material: blood T cells: a sorted CD56 or NKG2C T cell subset, CD4+ or CD8+ T cells, or bulk PBMC T cells (not recorded which). CDR3 protein: CASAEAPNNEQFF.